The 5 T cell receptor beta chains below come from one sample, sequenced in a study of T cells after yellow fever vaccination. A single record per CDR3 protein comes from TCRdb applying MiXCR to the 5' RACE reads. The sample includes around 350,000 distinct CDR3 sequences, 6.2% of them seen just once. The sequencing used PBMCs, collected 5 days after the yellow fever booster vaccination. These receptors were taken from a man aged 25-45 years who received the YFV17D yellow fever vaccine.

The chain has TRBV29-1 and TRBJ1-5; TRBD1 might be the D (6 bases). Germline V CDR1 and CDR2: SQVTM, ANQGSEA. Trimming pared 4 bases from V and 6 bases from J, leaving 13 bases between. This CDR3 region has 13 residues. CDR3: CSVGTAQGQPQHF. The CDR3 DNA sequence: TGCAGCGTTGGGACAGCACAGGGTCAGCCCCAGCATTTT.

The gene calls are TRBV28 and TRBJ2-2; D is possibly TRBD2 (5 bases). The CDR3 covers 16 residues. V gave up 9 bases and J gave up 2 bases, with 19 bases separating them. The V gene's germline CDR1 is MDHEN and CDR2 SYDVKM. The DNA of the CDR3 is TGTGCCAGTCTAGCCGGGTCTAAGCCTAACACCGGGGAGCTGTTTTTT. Encoded protein: CASLAGSKPNTGELFF.

This clonotype was seen many times. The genes are TRBV7-6 and TRBJ2-3, with 7 positions matching TRBD2. Germline V gene lookup returns CDR1 SGHVS and CDR2 FNYEAQ. The V segment lost 1 base and the J segment 5 bases; nucleotides outside the gene matches: 12. This CDR3 comprises 17 residues. The CDR3, as DNA: TGTGCCAGCAGCTTAGGGTCCGTCGGGAGGCGTGGAGATACGCAGTATTTT. Translating gives CASSLGSVGRRGDTQYF.

The chain is built from TRBV7-3 and TRBJ2-2, with no clear D. The V and J ends lost 2 bases and 3 bases respectively, with 7 bases between them. Germline V gene data show CDR1 as SGHTA and CDR2 as FQGTGA. CDR3 length: 14 amino acids. CDR3 sequence reads: CASSLQPYTGELFF. For the CDR3, the DNA is TGTGCCAGCAGCTTACAACCATACACCGGGGAGCTGTTTTTT.

The rearrangement joins TRBV7-9 to TRBJ2-5; TRBD1 is a possible D gene (6 bases). Germline V lookup: CDR1 SEHNR, CDR2 FQNEAQ (reference sequence). The CDR3 spans 15 residues. Between the trimmed V and J ends, which lost 2 bases and 3 bases, there was a span of 13 bases. CDR3 amino acids: CASSLLGGRKETQYF. CDR3 coding DNA: TGTGCCAGCAGCTTACTAGGGGGTCGGAAAGAGACCCAGTACTTC.